Each of the 21 T cell receptor beta chains below was sequenced from the same sample in a study of blood T cells in healthy people across ages. A second roughly 6 to 12 cycle PCR used barcoded and J-beta primers. TCRdb used MiXCR to reprocess the 5' RACE reads, holding one entry per CDR3 protein. Of about 1.1 million distinct CDR3 sequences listed, around two fifths were seen once; the top ten hold around 12%. The sequencing sample was made of blood. These receptors came from a man between 18 and 35 years old in good health.

This rearrangement joins TRBV5-1 to TRBJ2-1; 7 bases fit TRBD2. Per germline, CDR1 SGHRS and CDR2 YFSETQ. Unmatched junction bases numbered 11, after V lost 4 bases and J lost 4 bases. The CDR3 covers 16 residues. The CDR3 nucleotides read TGCGCCAGCAGCCCGACGAGCGGGGCATCATACAATGAGCAGTTCTTC. Protein: CASSPTSGASYNEQFF.

This clonotype appeared a few times. This rearrangement joins TRBV6-1 to TRBJ2-3; D assignment may be TRBD1 or TRBD2 (6 bases each). V lost 3 bases and J 3 bases, leaving 13 bases between the germline ends. This CDR3 has 15 amino acids. The germline V gene has CDR1 MNHNS and CDR2 SASEGT. CDR3 amino acids: CASSDRGRKTDTQYF. The CDR3 nucleotides are TGTGCCAGCAGTGATCGGGGGCGGAAGACAGATACGCAGTATTTT.

In this sample, this clonotype turned up a few times. V and J are TRBV7-9 and TRBJ1-4; unclear D gene. Germline CDR1 reads SEHNR; CDR2 reads FQNEAQ (reference sequence). V gave up 4 bases and J gave up 4 bases, with 13 bases separating them. The CDR3 is 15 residues long. Here the CDR3 reads CASSSRTELNEKLFF. DNA of the CDR3: TGTGCCAGCAGCTCGCGGACGGAGCTTAATGAAAAACTGTTTTTT.

The J gene is TRBJ1-2, the V gene TRBV25-1; D gene unclear. The CDR3 extends over 14 amino acids. The germline V gene encodes CDR1 MGHDK and CDR2 SYGVNS. V shed 3 bases and J shed 4 bases, with 12 bases lying between them. CDR3 region: CASSESISSYGYTF. Here the CDR3 DNA reads TGTGCCAGCAGTGAGAGCATCAGCAGCTATGGCTACACCTTC.

The chain is built from TRBV12-3 or TRBV12-4 and TRBJ1-5, with a weak D call TRBD1 (5 bases). The CDR3 consists of 11 residues. V was shortened by 3 bases and J by 11 bases, with 8 bases between the two germline ends. Here the CDR3 DNA reads TGTGCCAGCAGTTTCGGGGGGGCCCAGCATTTT. The encoded protein is CASSFGGAQHF.

This clonotype has more than one count but fewer than ten. The chain employs TRBV20-1 and TRBJ1-2, with a tentative D call TRBD1 (5 bases). Looked up from germline, CDR1 is DFQATT and CDR2 is SNEGSKA (reference sequence). The CDR3 sequence is 17 residues long. The ends were cut back, 3 bases at V and 0 bases at J, with 20 bases in the middle. The CDR3 DNA reads as TGCAGTGCTAGTAAGCGCGACGGGACGGGAGCTAACTATGGCTACACCTTC. This codes for CSASKRDGTGANYGYTF.

The J gene is TRBJ1-2, the V gene TRBV12-3 or TRBV12-4; D gene unclear. Trimming took off 6 bases at V and 2 bases at J, with 13 bases between the two ends. The CDR3 has 14 amino acids. CDR3 nucleotide sequence: TGTGCCAGCAGATCCGCCGGCCCAAACTATGGCTACACCTTC. Its translation is CASRSAGPNYGYTF.

CDR3 loop: CASSVGTGLLTEAFF. The CDR3, as DNA: TGCGCCAGCAGCGTGGGGACAGGGCTCCTCACTGAAGCTTTCTTT. The rearrangement joins TRBV5-1 to TRBJ1-1; 9 positions agree with TRBD1. The CDR3 covers 15 residues. Germline V gene lookup returns CDR1 SGHRS and CDR2 YFSETQ. Trimming took 4 bases from V and 4 from J; bases not matched to a gene: 8. Drawing the rest from reference TRBV5-1 and TRBJ1-1, the complete variable domain is KAGVTQTPRYLIKTRGQQVTLSCSPISGHRSVSWYQQTPGQGLQFLFEYFSETQRNKGNFPGRFSGRQFSNSRSEMNVSTLELGDSALYLCASSVGTGLLTEAFFGQGTRLTVV.

The chain recombines TRBV30 with TRBJ1-1, with D maybe TRBD1 (6 bases). Germline values: CDR1 GTSNPN, CDR2 SVGIG (reference sequence). V shed 4 bases and J shed 0 bases, with 15 bases lying between them. The CDR3 has 15 amino acids. CDR3 DNA sequence: TGTGCCTGGATTCGATGGACAGCCTTGAACACTGAAGCTTTCTTT. This encodes CAWIRWTALNTEAFF.

A single count supports this clonotype. The rearrangement uses TRBV15 and TRBJ1-1; D is undetermined. The germline CDR1 and CDR2 sequences are LNHNV and YYDKDF (reference sequence). CDR3 length equals 16 residues. Trimming stripped 0 bases from V and 6 bases from J, with 17 bases between. CDR3 sequence: CATSRDLSNNPAEAFF. The CDR3 DNA reads as TGTGCCACCAGCAGAGATCTCTCGAACAACCCCGCTGAAGCTTTCTTT.

The CDR3 nucleotides are TGTGCCAGCAGTCCCCGGGCCGAGGGCTTGAACACTGAAGCTTTCTTT. Translated, it gives CASSPRAEGLNTEAFF. The chain couples TRBV27 to TRBJ1-1; D ambiguous. This CDR3 region has 16 residues. From germline, CDR1 is MNHEY and CDR2 SMNVEV (reference sequence). The V and J ends lost 5 bases and 0 bases respectively, with 16 bases between them.

This clonotype was recorded many times. The chain has TRBV20-1 and TRBJ1-2; TRBD1 might be the D (5 bases). V was shortened by 0 bases and J by 8 bases, with 13 bases between the two germline ends. Germline assignment: CDR1 DFQATT and CDR2 SNEGSKA (reference sequence). CDR3 size: 13 residues. The CDR3 loop is CSARDTGSWGYTF. CDR3 DNA sequence: TGCAGTGCTAGAGATACAGGTTCCTGGGGCTACACCTTC.

The chain is built from TRBV12-3 or TRBV12-4 and TRBJ2-5; the match to TRBD2 covers 12 bases. CDR3 size: 15 residues. V was clipped by 7 bases and J by 1 base; unmatched bases: 4. This chain's CDR3 is CASTLLAGGQETQYF. The CDR3 DNA sequence: TGTGCCAGCACCTTACTAGCGGGGGGCCAAGAGACCCAGTACTTC.

The V gene is TRBV20-1, the J gene TRBJ2-4, with D perhaps matching TRBD1 or TRBD2 (5 bases each). Looked up from germline, CDR1 is DFQATT and CDR2 is SNEGSKA (reference sequence). This CDR3 region has 15 residues. Trimming shortened V by 0 bases and J by 0 bases, and 9 bases separated the two germline ends. The CDR3 sequence is CSARDSGTAKNIQYF. The CDR3 nucleotides read TGCAGTGCTAGAGACTCCGGGACAGCCAAAAACATTCAGTACTTC.

This clonotype has just a few counts. The chain couples TRBV9 to TRBJ1-6, with D hard to call. V lost 3 bases and J lost 5, with 3 bases in between. Germline CDR1 SGDLS, CDR2 YYNGEE. The CDR3 totals 12 residues. Written as DNA, the CDR3 is TGTGCCAGCAGCGGACATAATTCACCCCTCCACTTT. Translating gives CASSGHNSPLHF.

This chain uses TRBV27 with TRBJ1-2; D is perhaps TRBD1 (5 bases). Looked up from germline, CDR1 is MNHEY and CDR2 is SMNVEV (reference sequence). The CDR3 spans 15 residues. Trimming removed 8 bases from V and 8 bases from J, with 24 bases in between. The CDR3 bases are TGTGCCAGCTCCTCTTTTGGCGGGGGGTGGAGCGGCTACACCTTC. Amino acid sequence: CASSSFGGGWSGYTF.

The CDR3 nucleotides are TGTGCCAGCAGCCAAGATCCGAAGGCGGAGGATGAAGCTTTCTTT. Amino acids: CASSQDPKAEDEAFF. The chain recombines TRBV4-2 with TRBJ1-1, with D hard to call. CDR1 LGHNA and CDR2 YNFKEQ come from the germline V gene. This CDR3 is 15 amino acids long. Trimming took 0 bases from V and 7 from J, leaving 15 bases between them.

V usage is TRBV12-3 or TRBV12-4 and J usage is TRBJ1-2, with 8 bases lining up with TRBD1. The V and J ends lost 6 bases and 7 bases, in that order; junction bases with no gene match: 13. CDR3 size: 15 residues. The CDR3 DNA reads as TGTGCCAGCAGCCTCGGACAGGGTAGTATAGGTGGCTACACCTTC. This sequence encodes CASSLGQGSIGGYTF.

The chain employs TRBV6-2 or TRBV6-3 and TRBJ2-2; TRBD1 matches at 9 bases. The CDR3 consists of 16 residues. Germline CDR1 and CDR2: MNHEY and SVGEGT. V trimming: 5 bases; J trimming: 5 bases; junction bases outside the gene matches: 9. CDR3 nucleotides: TGTGCCAGCAGTATCTGGACAGGGGATGAGACCGGGGAGCTGTTTTTT. Its protein product is CASSIWTGDETGELFF.

J is TRBJ1-6 and V is TRBV25-1; D is undetermined. Germline V gene lookup returns CDR1 MGHDK and CDR2 SYGVNS. V lost 8 bases and J 9 bases, leaving 17 bases between the germline ends. The length of the CDR3 is 14 residues. CDR3: CASGIIEGSSPLHF. The CDR3 region has the DNA TGTGCCAGCGGTATCATCGAAGGGAGTTCACCCCTCCACTTT.

V gene TRBV9 combines with J gene TRBJ2-5; possibly TRBD1 for D (5 bases). This CDR3 contains 13 residues. V was cut by 6 bases and J by 1 base, with 10 bases left in between. Germline V CDR1 and CDR2: SGDLS, YYNGEE. The CDR3 bases are TGTGCCAGCACCCGGACACCCCAAGAGACCCAGTACTTC. It encodes CASTRTPQETQYF.